This T cell receptor (beta chain) emerged from a study of T cell clones after liver transplantation. Study at large: Liver transplant recipients had immunosuppression withdrawal attempted within 2 years. Without induction therapy, subjects received standard immunosuppression until 12-24 months post-transplant.

Sorting of unstimulated PBMCs yielded separate CD3+CD4+ and CD3+CD8+ fractions. Note on this clone: Its matching antigen is unknown.

Some clones are missing from TCRdb's copy, which holds only in-frame ones; the method was immunoSEQ multiplex PCR. The sample includes about 75,000 clones, 90% of them seen just once. The ends were cut back, 3 bases at V and 4 bases at J, with 10 bases in the middle. The CDR3 runs to 13 residues. Germline CDR1 is KGHSH and CDR2 is LQKENI. General study findings and limits: Donor-reactive sequences fell more than third party-reactive ones, suggesting partial deletion.

Sequenced material: CD4+ T cells from blood, taken before liver transplant. The source of this sequence is a human donor who received a liver transplant. This chain connects TRBV18 to TRBJ2-7; D tentatively fits TRBD1 or TRBD2 (5 bases each). The chain's CDR3 is CASSPGDGYEQYF. The CDR3 DNA reads TGTGCCAGCTCACCGGGGGATGGGTACGAGCAGTACTTC.